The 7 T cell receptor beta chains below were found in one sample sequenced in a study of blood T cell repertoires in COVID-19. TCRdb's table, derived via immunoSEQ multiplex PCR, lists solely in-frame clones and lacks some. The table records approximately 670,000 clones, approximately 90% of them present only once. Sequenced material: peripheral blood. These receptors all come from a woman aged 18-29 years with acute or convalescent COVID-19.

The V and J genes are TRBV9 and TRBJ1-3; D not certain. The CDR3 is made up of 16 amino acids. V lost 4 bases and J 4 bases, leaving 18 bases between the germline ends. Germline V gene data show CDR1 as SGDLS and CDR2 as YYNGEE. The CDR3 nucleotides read TGTGCCAGCAGCTCCCACCCCTCGGAGGCCGGAAACACCATATATTTT. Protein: CASSSHPSEAGNTIYF.

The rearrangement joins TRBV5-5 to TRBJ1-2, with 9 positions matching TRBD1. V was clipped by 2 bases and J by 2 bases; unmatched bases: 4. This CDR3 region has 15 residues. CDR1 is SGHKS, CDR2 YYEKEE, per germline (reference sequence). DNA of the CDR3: TGTGCCAGCAGCTTATCCGGGACAGGGAACTATGGCTACACCTTC. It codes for CASSLSGTGNYGYTF. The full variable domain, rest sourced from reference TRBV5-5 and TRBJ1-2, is DAGVTQSPTHLIKTRGQQVTLRCSPISGHKSVSWYQQVLGQGPQFIFQYYEKEERGRGNFPDRFSARQFPNYSSELNVNALLLGDSALYLCASSLSGTGNYGYTFGSGTRLTVV.

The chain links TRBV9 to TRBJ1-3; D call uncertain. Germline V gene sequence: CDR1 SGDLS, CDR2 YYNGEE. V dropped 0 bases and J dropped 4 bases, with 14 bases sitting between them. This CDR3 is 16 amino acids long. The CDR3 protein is CASSVAVGGPGNTIYF. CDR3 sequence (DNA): TGTGCCAGCAGCGTAGCCGTCGGAGGGCCCGGAAACACCATATATTTT.

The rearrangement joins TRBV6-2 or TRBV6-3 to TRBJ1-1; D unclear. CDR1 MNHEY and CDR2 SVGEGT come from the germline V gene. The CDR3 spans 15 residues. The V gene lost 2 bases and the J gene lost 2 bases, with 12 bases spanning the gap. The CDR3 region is CASSYRSRANTEAFF. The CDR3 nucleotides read TGTGCCAGCAGTTACCGCTCGAGAGCAAACACTGAAGCTTTCTTT.

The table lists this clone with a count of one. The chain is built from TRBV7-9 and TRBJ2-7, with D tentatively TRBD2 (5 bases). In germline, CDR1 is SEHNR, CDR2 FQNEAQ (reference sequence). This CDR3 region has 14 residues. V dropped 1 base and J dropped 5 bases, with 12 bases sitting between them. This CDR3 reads CASSLVGKAHEQYF. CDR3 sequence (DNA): TGTGCCAGCAGCTTAGTCGGGAAAGCTCACGAGCAGTACTTC. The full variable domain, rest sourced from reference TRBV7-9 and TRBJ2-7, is DTGVSQNPRHKITKRGQNVTFRCDPISEHNRLYWYRQTLGQGPEFLTYFQNEAQLEKSRLLSDRFSAERPKGSFSTLEIQRTEQGDSAMYLCASSLVGKAHEQYFGPGTRLTVT.

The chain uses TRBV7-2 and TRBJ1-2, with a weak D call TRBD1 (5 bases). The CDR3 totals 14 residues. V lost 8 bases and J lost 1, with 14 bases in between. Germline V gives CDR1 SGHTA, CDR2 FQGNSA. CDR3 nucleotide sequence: TGTGCCAGCTCTTTAGGGGCTGGTAACTATGGCTACACCTTC. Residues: CASSLGAGNYGYTF.

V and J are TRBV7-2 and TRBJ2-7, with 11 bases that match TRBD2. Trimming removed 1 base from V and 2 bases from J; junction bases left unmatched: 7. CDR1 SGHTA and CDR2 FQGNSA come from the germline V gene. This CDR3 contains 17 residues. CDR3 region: CASSLERLAGGAYEQYF. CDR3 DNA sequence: TGTGCCAGCAGCTTAGAGAGGCTAGCGGGGGGAGCCTACGAGCAGTACTTC.